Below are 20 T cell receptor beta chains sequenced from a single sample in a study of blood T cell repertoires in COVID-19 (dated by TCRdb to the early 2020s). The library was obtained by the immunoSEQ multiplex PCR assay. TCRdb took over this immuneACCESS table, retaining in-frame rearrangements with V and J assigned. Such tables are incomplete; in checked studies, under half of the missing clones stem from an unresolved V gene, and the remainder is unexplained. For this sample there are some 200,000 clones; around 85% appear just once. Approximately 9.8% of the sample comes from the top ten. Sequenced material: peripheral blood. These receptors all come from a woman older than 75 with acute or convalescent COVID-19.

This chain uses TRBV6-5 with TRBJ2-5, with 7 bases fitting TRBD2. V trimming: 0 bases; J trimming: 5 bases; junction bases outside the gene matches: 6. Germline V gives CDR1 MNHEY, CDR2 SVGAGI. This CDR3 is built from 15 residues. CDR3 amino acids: CASSYSPREGETQYF. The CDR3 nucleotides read TGTGCCAGCAGTTACTCCCCCAGGGAGGGGGAGACCCAGTACTTC.

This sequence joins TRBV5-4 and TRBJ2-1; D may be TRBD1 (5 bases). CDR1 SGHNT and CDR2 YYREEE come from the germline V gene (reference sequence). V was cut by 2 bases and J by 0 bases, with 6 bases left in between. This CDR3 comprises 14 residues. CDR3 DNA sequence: TGTGCCAGCAGCTTAGACAGCTCCTACAATGAGCAGTTCTTC. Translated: CASSLDSSYNEQFF.

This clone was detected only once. The CDR3 DNA is TGCGCCAGCAGCTCGACCCCCGGGACAGGGGGGGCTGGCTACACCTTC. Translation: CASSSTPGTGGAGYTF. This chain connects TRBV5-1 to TRBJ1-2; the match to TRBD1 covers 11 bases. Unmatched junction bases numbered 11, after V lost 3 bases and J lost 7 bases. Germline CDR1 SGHRS, CDR2 YFSETQ. The length of the CDR3 is 16 residues.

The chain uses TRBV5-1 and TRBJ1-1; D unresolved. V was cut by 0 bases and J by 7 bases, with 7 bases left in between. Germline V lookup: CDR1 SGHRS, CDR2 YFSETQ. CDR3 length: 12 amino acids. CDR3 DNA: TGCGCCAGCAGCTTGGCGGGGTTTGAAGCTTTCTTT. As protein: CASSLAGFEAFF. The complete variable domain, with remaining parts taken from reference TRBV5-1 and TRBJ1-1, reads KAGVTQTPRYLIKTRGQQVTLSCSPISGHRSVSWYQQTPGQGLQFLFEYFSETQRNKGNFPGRFSGRQFSNSRSEMNVSTLELGDSALYLCASSLAGFEAFFGQGTRLTVV.

CDR3 region: CASSYRLASLTGELFF. The CDR3 nucleotides are TGTGCCAGCAGCTATCGTTTGGCTTCCCTCACCGGGGAGCTGTTTTTT. V and J are TRBV7-9 and TRBJ2-2; no clear D gene. Trimming removed 4 bases at V and 4 bases at J, with 16 bases between. The CDR3 contains 16 residues. Germline V gene sequence: CDR1 SEHNR, CDR2 FQNEAQ (reference sequence).

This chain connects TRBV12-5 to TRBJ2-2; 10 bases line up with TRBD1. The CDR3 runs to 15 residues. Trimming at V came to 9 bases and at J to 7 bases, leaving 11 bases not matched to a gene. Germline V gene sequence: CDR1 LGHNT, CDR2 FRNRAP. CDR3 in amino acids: CASRAGTGVGGELFF. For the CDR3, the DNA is TGTGCTAGCCGGGCGGGGACAGGGGTAGGCGGGGAGCTGTTTTTT.

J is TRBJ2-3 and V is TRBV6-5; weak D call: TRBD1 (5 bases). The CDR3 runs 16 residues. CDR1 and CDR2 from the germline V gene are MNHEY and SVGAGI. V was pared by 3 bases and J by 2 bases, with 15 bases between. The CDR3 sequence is CASSYARSRDTDTQYF. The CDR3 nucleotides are TGTGCCAGCAGTTATGCGCGGAGCAGGGACACAGATACGCAGTATTTT.

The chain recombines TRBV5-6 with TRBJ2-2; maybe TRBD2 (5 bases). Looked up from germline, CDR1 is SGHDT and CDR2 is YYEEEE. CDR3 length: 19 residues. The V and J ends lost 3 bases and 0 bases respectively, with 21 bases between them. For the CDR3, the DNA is TGTGCCAGCAGCTGGGCCGGAGGTGGGGTCCTAGCGAACACCGGGGAGCTGTTTTTT. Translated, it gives CASSWAGGGVLANTGELFF.

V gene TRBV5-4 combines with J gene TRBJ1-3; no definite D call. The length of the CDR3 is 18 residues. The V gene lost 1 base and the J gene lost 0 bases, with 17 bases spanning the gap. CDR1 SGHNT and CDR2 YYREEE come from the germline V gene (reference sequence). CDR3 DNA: TGTGCCAGCAGCTTGAGGCCTCTTGCACAGATCTCTGGAAACACCATATATTTT. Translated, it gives CASSLRPLAQISGNTIYF. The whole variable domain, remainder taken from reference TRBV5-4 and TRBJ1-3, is ETGVTQSPTHLIKTRGQQVTLRCSSQSGHNTVSWYQQALGQGPQFIFQYYREEENGRGNFPPRFSGLQFPNYSSELNVNALELDDSALYLCASSLRPLAQISGNTIYFGEGSWLTVV.

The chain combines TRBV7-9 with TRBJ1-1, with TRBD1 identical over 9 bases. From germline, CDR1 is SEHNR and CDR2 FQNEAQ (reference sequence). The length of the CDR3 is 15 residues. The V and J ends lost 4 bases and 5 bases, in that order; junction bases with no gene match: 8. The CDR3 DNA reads TGTGCCAGCAGCTCGCGACAGGGGGTAGGGACTGAAGCTTTCTTT. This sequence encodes CASSSRQGVGTEAFF.

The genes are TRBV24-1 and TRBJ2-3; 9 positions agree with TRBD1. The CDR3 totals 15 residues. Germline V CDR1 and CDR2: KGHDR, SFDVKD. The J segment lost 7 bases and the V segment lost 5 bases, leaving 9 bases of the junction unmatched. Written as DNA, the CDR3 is TGTGCCACCAGTGTCTCCCGAACAGGGGGCAATACGCAGTATTTT. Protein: CATSVSRTGGNTQYF.

The CDR3 loop is CASSTIRTGGNFYNEQFF. The CDR3 DNA is TGTGCCAGCAGCACCATAAGGACAGGGGGTAATTTTTACAATGAGCAGTTCTTC. The rearrangement joins TRBV21-1 to TRBJ2-1; the listed D gene, TRBD1, was not tested against the DNA. TRBV21-1 is designated a pseudogene. This CDR3 region has 18 residues.

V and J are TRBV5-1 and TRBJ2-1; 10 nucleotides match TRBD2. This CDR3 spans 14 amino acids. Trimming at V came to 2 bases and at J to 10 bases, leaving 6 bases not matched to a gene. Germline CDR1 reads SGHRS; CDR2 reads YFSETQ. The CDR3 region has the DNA TGCGCCAGCAGCTTTCAGCGGGAGGGCCGGGAGCAGTTCTTC. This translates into CASSFQREGREQFF. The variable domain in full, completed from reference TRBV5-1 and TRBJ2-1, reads KAGVTQTPRYLIKTRGQQVTLSCSPISGHRSVSWYQQTPGQGLQFLFEYFSETQRNKGNFPGRFSGRQFSNSRSEMNVSTLELGDSALYLCASSFQREGREQFFGPGTRLTVL.

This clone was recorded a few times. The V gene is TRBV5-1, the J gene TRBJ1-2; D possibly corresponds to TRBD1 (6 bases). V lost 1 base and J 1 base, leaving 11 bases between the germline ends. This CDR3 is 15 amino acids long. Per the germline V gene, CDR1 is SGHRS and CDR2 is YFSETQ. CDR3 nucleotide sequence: TGCGCCAGCAGCTTGCTGCAGGGGATTAACTATGGCTACACCTTC. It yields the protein CASSLLQGINYGYTF.

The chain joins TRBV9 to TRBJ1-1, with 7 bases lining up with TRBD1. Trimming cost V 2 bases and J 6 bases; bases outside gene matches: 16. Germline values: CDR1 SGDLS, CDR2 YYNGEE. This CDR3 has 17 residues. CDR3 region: CASSVGPVTGRFAEAFF. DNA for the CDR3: TGTGCCAGCAGCGTGGGGCCCGTGACAGGGCGATTCGCTGAAGCTTTCTTT.

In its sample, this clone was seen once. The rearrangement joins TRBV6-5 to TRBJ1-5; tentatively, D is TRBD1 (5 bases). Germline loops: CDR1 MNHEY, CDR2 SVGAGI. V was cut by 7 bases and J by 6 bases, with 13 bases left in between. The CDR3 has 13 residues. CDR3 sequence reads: CASNAGQGQPQHF. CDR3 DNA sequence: TGTGCCAGCAATGCCGGGCAGGGTCAGCCCCAGCATTTT.

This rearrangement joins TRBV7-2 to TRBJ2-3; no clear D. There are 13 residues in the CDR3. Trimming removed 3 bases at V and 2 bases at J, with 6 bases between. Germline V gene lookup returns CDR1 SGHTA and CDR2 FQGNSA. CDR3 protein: CASSFLPTDTQYF. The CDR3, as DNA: TGTGCCAGCAGCTTTCTCCCCACAGATACGCAGTATTTT.

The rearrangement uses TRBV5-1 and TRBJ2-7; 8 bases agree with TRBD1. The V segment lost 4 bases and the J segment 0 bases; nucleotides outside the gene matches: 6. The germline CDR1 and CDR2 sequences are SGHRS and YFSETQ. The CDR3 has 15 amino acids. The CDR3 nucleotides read TGCGCCAGCAGCATGAGGACAGGGAGCTCCTACGAGCAGTACTTC. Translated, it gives CASSMRTGSSYEQYF.

The CDR3 DNA is TGTGCCAGCAGCCTAGGGGAAGGGAGGGCAACTAATGAAAAACTGTTTTTT. It yields the protein CASSLGEGRATNEKLFF. This chain uses TRBV9 with TRBJ1-4, with TRBD1 as a possible D gene (5 bases). The CDR3 covers 17 residues. Germline V CDR1 and CDR2: SGDLS, YYNGEE. V was cut by 4 bases and J by 0 bases, with 16 bases left in between.

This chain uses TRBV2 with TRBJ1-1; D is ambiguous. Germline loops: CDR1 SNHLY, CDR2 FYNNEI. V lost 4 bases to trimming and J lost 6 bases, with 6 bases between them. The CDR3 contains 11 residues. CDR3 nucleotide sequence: TGTGCCAGCAGTGGGACTGCTGAAGCTTTCTTT. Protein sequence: CASSGTAEAFF.